This T cell receptor beta chain was captured by sequencing in a study of blood T cell repertoires in COVID-19. For the study at large: Acute-phase and convalescent COVID-19 samples originated in the United States, Italy and Spain.

Of note for this clone: Other DNA sequences in the sample encode the same CDR3.

Only in-frame clones appear in the TCRdb table, and some are missing; sequencing was by immunoSEQ multiplex PCR. The data contain about 310,000 clones, nearly 90% of them seen just once; the ten biggest clones take up over 3.5%. Trimming stripped 6 bases from V and 4 bases from J, with 9 bases between. The CDR3 consists of 12 residues. The J gene is TRBJ1-1, the V gene TRBV12-3 or TRBV12-4; D is possibly TRBD1 (6 bases). The sequence was collected from a woman aged 18-35 years with acute COVID-19. Sequenced: PBMCs or T cells enriched from blood (not recorded which). CDR3 nucleotide sequence: TGTGCCAGCAGGCAAGGGGGCACTGAAGCTTTCTTT. Protein product: CASRQGGTEAFF.